Listed below are T cell receptor beta chains from one sample, sequenced in a study of shared clonotypes between healthy human individuals. TCRdb's copy holds only in-frame clones and misses some; the assay was immunoSEQ multiplex PCR. The table includes roughly 86,000 clones, 60% to 75% detected once. The sample comprised memory CD8+ T cells sorted from blood. These receptors came from a man aged 25 to 40 in good health. The CDR3 runs from the conserved cysteine through the conserved F or W. A D gene is named only where the DNA matches it firmly. Clone size, where shown, is once, few, many, or a class for clones that have expanded.

d_gene: TRBD2; abundance: few; v_gene: TRBV7-9; j_gene: TRBJ2-7; CDR3aa: CASQAGGEQYF; CDR3nt: TGTGCCAGCCAGGCGGGAGGCGAGCAGTACTTC
d_gene: NA; abundance: NA; v_gene: TRBV5-6; j_gene: TRBJ2-7; CDR3aa: CASSLEGFEQYF; CDR3nt: TGTGCCAGCAGCTTGGAGGGGTTCGAGCAGTACTTC
d_gene: NA; abundance: NA; v_gene: TRBV9; j_gene: TRBJ1-1; CDR3aa: CASSAVKGTGMNTEAFF; CDR3nt: TGTGCCAGCAGCGCCGTCAAGGGCACGGGGATGAACACTGAAGCTTTCTTT
d_gene: TRBD2; abundance: NA; v_gene: TRBV25-1; j_gene: TRBJ2-3; CDR3aa: CASTGRRAGGKSTDTQYF; CDR3nt: TGTGCCAGCACTGGGAGAAGAGCGGGAGGGAAATCCACAGATACGCAGTATTTT
d_gene: NA; abundance: few; v_gene: TRBV2; j_gene: TRBJ1-5; CDR3aa: CAISGESNQPQHF; CDR3nt: TGTGCCATTTCAGGGGAGAGCAATCAGCCCCAGCATTTT
d_gene: TRBD1; abundance: NA; v_gene: TRBV6-6; j_gene: TRBJ1-1; CDR3aa: CASSYPPGTVNTEAFF; CDR3nt: TGTGCCAGCAGTTACCCTCCCGGGACAGTCAACACTGAAGCTTTCTTT
d_gene: NA; abundance: NA; v_gene: TRBV4-3; j_gene: TRBJ2-7; CDR3aa: CASSQVAVPSSYEQYF; CDR3nt: TGCGCCAGCAGCCAAGTTGCAGTACCGAGCTCCTACGAGCAGTACTTC
d_gene: NA; abundance: NA; v_gene: TRBV7-9; j_gene: TRBJ1-2; CDR3aa: CASSTKPADDGYTF; CDR3nt: TGTGCCAGCAGCACAAAACCGGCGGACGATGGCTACACCTTC
d_gene: NA; abundance: NA; v_gene: TRBV7-3; j_gene: TRBJ2-3; CDR3aa: CASSLFGADTQYF; CDR3nt: TGTGCCAGCAGCTTATTTGGAGCGGATACGCAGTATTTT
d_gene: NA; abundance: NA; v_gene: TRBV6-5; j_gene: TRBJ2-1; CDR3aa: CASSYSREAYNEQFF; CDR3nt: TGTGCCAGCAGTTACTCTCGTGAGGCTTACAATGAGCAGTTCTTC
d_gene: NA; abundance: NA; v_gene: TRBV18; j_gene: TRBJ2-5; CDR3aa: CASSTRRGGETQYF; CDR3nt: TGTGCCAGCTCAACGAGGAGAGGAGGGGAGACCCAGTACTTC
d_gene: NA; abundance: few; v_gene: TRBV29-1; j_gene: TRBJ1-1; CDR3aa: CSVEERTRDEAFF; CDR3nt: TGCAGCGTTGAAGAGAGGACGCGAGATGAAGCTTTCTTT
d_gene: TRBD2; abundance: NA; v_gene: TRBV30; j_gene: TRBJ2-3; CDR3aa: CAWSEGTSGTDTQYF; CDR3nt: TGTGCCTGGAGTGAGGGGACTAGCGGAACAGATACGCAGTATTTT
d_gene: NA; abundance: NA; v_gene: TRBV6-6; j_gene: TRBJ2-7; CDR3aa: CASSTSTGTQYEQYF; CDR3nt: TGTGCCAGCAGTACCTCGACCGGGACACAATACGAGCAGTACTTC
d_gene: NA; abundance: few; v_gene: TRBV28; j_gene: TRBJ2-1; CDR3aa: CASGQSYNEQFF; CDR3nt: TGTGCCAGCGGACAGAGCTACAATGAGCAGTTCTTC
d_gene: NA; abundance: few; v_gene: TRBV7-9; j_gene: TRBJ2-1; CDR3aa: CASSPTRNSYNEQFF; CDR3nt: TGTGCCAGCAGCCCGACGAGAAACTCCTACAATGAGCAGTTCTTC
d_gene: TRBD2; abundance: NA; v_gene: TRBV7-9; j_gene: TRBJ2-3; CDR3aa: CASSLSIAGGPVDTQYF; CDR3nt: TGTGCCAGCAGCTTATCTATAGCGGGAGGGCCCGTAGATACGCAGTATTTT
d_gene: TRBD1; abundance: NA; v_gene: TRBV10-1; j_gene: TRBJ2-1; CDR3aa: CASSEGQGAAGYEQFF; CDR3nt: TGCGCCAGCAGTGAGGGACAGGGCGCAGCGGGCTATGAGCAGTTCTTC
d_gene: NA; abundance: medium-sized; v_gene: TRBV27; j_gene: TRBJ2-7; CDR3aa: CATISGAYEQYF; CDR3nt: TGTGCCACCATTTCGGGTGCCTACGAGCAGTACTTC
d_gene: TRBD1; abundance: once; v_gene: TRBV7-2; j_gene: TRBJ2-7; CDR3aa: CASSDDRAEQYF; CDR3nt: TGTGCCAGCAGCGATGACAGGGCCGAGCAGTACTTC
d_gene: NA; abundance: NA; v_gene: TRBV19; j_gene: TRBJ2-3; CDR3aa: CASSIGTAITDTQYF; CDR3nt: TGTGCCAGTAGTATAGGGACTGCAATTACAGATACGCAGTATTTT
d_gene: NA; abundance: NA; v_gene: TRBV7-2; j_gene: TRBJ1-4; CDR3aa: CASSSLGGLFF; CDR3nt: TGTGCCAGCAGCTCGCTGGGTGGGCTGTTTTTT
d_gene: NA; abundance: NA; v_gene: TRBV5-1; j_gene: TRBJ2-5; CDR3aa: CASSLSGLETQYF; CDR3nt: TGCGCCAGCAGCTTGAGTGGCCTGGAGACCCAGTACTTC
d_gene: TRBD2; abundance: NA; v_gene: TRBV11-2; j_gene: TRBJ2-2; CDR3aa: CASSLGSLAGASGELFF; CDR3nt: TGTGCCAGCAGCTTAGGTTCCCTAGCGGGAGCATCCGGGGAGCTGTTTTTT
d_gene: NA; abundance: NA; v_gene: TRBV30; j_gene: TRBJ2-7; CDR3aa: CAWSGDSTSYEQYF; CDR3nt: TGTGCCTGGAGCGGAGACAGCACCTCCTACGAGCAGTACTTC
d_gene: NA; abundance: few; v_gene: TRBV29-1; j_gene: TRBJ2-3; CDR3aa: CSVLGGGGTDTQYF; CDR3nt: TGCAGCGTTTTAGGAGGGGGCGGCACAGATACGCAGTATTTT
d_gene: TRBD1; abundance: NA; v_gene: TRBV11-2; j_gene: TRBJ2-5; CDR3aa: CASSPNTGVRETQYF; CDR3nt: TGTGCCAGCAGCCCGAATACAGGGGTAAGAGAGACCCAGTACTTC
d_gene: NA; abundance: NA; v_gene: TRBV27; j_gene: TRBJ2-5; CDR3aa: CASAETIRLRETQYF; CDR3nt: TGTGCCAGCGCCGAGACTATCCGGCTCCGAGAGACCCAGTACTTC
d_gene: NA; abundance: NA; v_gene: TRBV7-9; j_gene: TRBJ1-5; CDR3aa: CASSLEAGNQPQHF; CDR3nt: TGTGCCAGCAGCTTAGAGGCAGGTAATCAGCCCCAGCATTTT
d_gene: NA; abundance: NA; v_gene: TRBV5-4; j_gene: TRBJ2-4; CDR3aa: CASSRDNADQNIQYF; CDR3nt: TGTGCCAGCAGCCGAGACAACGCAGATCAAAACATTCAGTACTTC
d_gene: NA; abundance: NA; v_gene: TRBV18; j_gene: TRBJ2-7; CDR3aa: CASSLVGGDEQYF; CDR3nt: TGTGCCAGCTCACTAGTTGGGGGAGACGAGCAGTACTTC
d_gene: TRBD1; abundance: NA; v_gene: TRBV7-9; j_gene: TRBJ2-7; CDR3aa: CASSLVRTGMHYEQYF; CDR3nt: TGTGCCAGCAGCTTAGTCCGGACAGGGATGCACTACGAGCAGTACTTC
d_gene: TRBD1; abundance: NA; v_gene: TRBV5-1; j_gene: TRBJ2-1; CDR3aa: CASSLDRPTFYNEQFF; CDR3nt: TGCGCCAGCAGCCTGGACAGGCCTACATTTTACAATGAGCAGTTCTTC
d_gene: NA; abundance: NA; v_gene: TRBV7-9; j_gene: TRBJ2-4; CDR3aa: CASSYPGTGGNIQYF; CDR3nt: TGTGCCAGCAGCTACCCCGGGACTGGAGGAAACATTCAGTACTTC
d_gene: NA; abundance: many; v_gene: TRBV25-1; j_gene: TRBJ1-5; CDR3aa: CASSDSSGGGPQHF; CDR3nt: TGTGCCAGCAGTGATTCGAGTGGAGGTGGGCCCCAGCATTTT
d_gene: NA; abundance: few; v_gene: TRBV29-1; j_gene: TRBJ2-7; CDR3aa: CSVVVAEHEQYF; CDR3nt: TGCAGCGTTGTAGTAGCGGAGCACGAGCAGTACTTC
d_gene: NA; abundance: once; v_gene: TRBV7-3; j_gene: TRBJ1-3; CDR3aa: CASSLGTGAGNTIYF; CDR3nt: TGTGCCAGCAGCTTAGGAACAGGTGCTGGAAACACCATATATTTT
d_gene: NA; abundance: NA; v_gene: TRBV19; j_gene: TRBJ2-2; CDR3aa: CASSMGTSNTGELFF; CDR3nt: TGTGCCAGTAGTATGGGAACATCGAACACCGGGGAGCTGTTTTTT
d_gene: TRBD1; abundance: NA; v_gene: TRBV25-1; j_gene: TRBJ2-5; CDR3aa: CASSDYGQGGETQYF; CDR3nt: TGTGCCAGCAGTGATTATGGACAGGGTGGCGAGACCCAGTACTTC
d_gene: NA; abundance: few; v_gene: TRBV4-2; j_gene: TRBJ2-1; CDR3aa: CASSQVSVLGEQFF; CDR3nt: TGTGCCAGCAGCCAAGTTTCAGTCTTGGGTGAGCAGTTCTTC
d_gene: NA; abundance: once; v_gene: TRBV6-4; j_gene: TRBJ2-1; CDR3aa: CASSETNIRSYNEQFF; CDR3nt: TGTGCCAGCAGTGAAACGAATATTAGGTCCTACAATGAGCAGTTCTTC
d_gene: NA; abundance: NA; v_gene: TRBV7-8; j_gene: TRBJ2-7; CDR3aa: CASSLLPEHLSYEQYF; CDR3nt: TGTGCCAGCAGCTTACTCCCCGAGCACCTGTCCTACGAGCAGTACTTC
d_gene: NA; abundance: once; v_gene: TRBV7-8; j_gene: TRBJ2-2; CDR3aa: CASNLIKGHGELFF; CDR3nt: TGTGCCAGCAACCTCATTAAGGGGCACGGGGAGCTGTTTTTT
d_gene: NA; abundance: few; v_gene: TRBV2; j_gene: TRBJ2-2; CDR3aa: CASVTASNTGELFF; CDR3nt: TGTGCCAGCGTAACAGCGTCTAACACCGGGGAGCTGTTTTTT
d_gene: TRBD2; abundance: NA; v_gene: TRBV5-4; j_gene: TRBJ2-5; CDR3aa: CASSQGLAGDGETQYF; CDR3nt: TGTGCCAGCAGCCAAGGACTAGCGGGAGATGGAGAGACCCAGTACTTC
d_gene: TRBD1; abundance: NA; v_gene: TRBV29-1; j_gene: TRBJ1-4; CDR3aa: CSVGTGWEKLFF; CDR3nt: TGCAGCGTTGGGACAGGGTGGGAAAAACTGTTTTTT
d_gene: NA; abundance: NA; v_gene: TRBV30; j_gene: TRBJ2-4; CDR3aa: CAWEDGLAKNIQYF; CDR3nt: TGTGCCTGGGAGGACGGACTAGCCAAAAACATTCAGTACTTC
d_gene: NA; abundance: once; v_gene: TRBV5-1; j_gene: TRBJ2-5; CDR3aa: CASSITANDQYF; CDR3nt: TGCGCCAGCAGCATAACAGCCAATGACCAGTACTTC
d_gene: NA; abundance: NA; v_gene: TRBV7-8; j_gene: TRBJ2-7; CDR3aa: CASSLRSRDPYEQYF; CDR3nt: TGTGCCAGCAGCTTAAGGTCCAGGGATCCCTACGAGCAGTACTTC
d_gene: NA; abundance: NA; v_gene: TRBV28; j_gene: TRBJ2-3; CDR3aa: CASRSSKKDLTQYF; CDR3nt: TGTGCCAGCAGATCCAGCAAAAAGGACCTCACGCAGTATTTT
d_gene: TRBD2; abundance: NA; v_gene: TRBV25-1; j_gene: TRBJ2-7; CDR3aa: CASSASLNLAGVSSEQYF; CDR3nt: TGTGCCAGCAGTGCCAGCCTCAACCTAGCGGGAGTTTCTAGCGAGCAGTACTTC
d_gene: TRBD1; abundance: NA; v_gene: TRBV19; j_gene: TRBJ2-1; CDR3aa: CASSITGDSYNEQFF; CDR3nt: TGTGCCAGTAGTATAACAGGGGATTCCTACAATGAGCAGTTCTTC
d_gene: TRBD1; abundance: NA; v_gene: TRBV27; j_gene: TRBJ2-5; CDR3aa: CASRPGQGVPSTQYF; CDR3nt: TGTGCCAGCAGGCCGGGACAGGGGGTTCCGTCGACCCAGTACTTC
d_gene: NA; abundance: many; v_gene: TRBV28; j_gene: TRBJ1-2; CDR3aa: CATADNYGYTF; CDR3nt: TGTGCCACCGCAGATAACTATGGCTACACCTTC
d_gene: NA; abundance: NA; v_gene: TRBV6-5; j_gene: TRBJ1-1; CDR3aa: CASSSISGDTEAFF; CDR3nt: TGTGCCAGCAGCTCTATATCAGGGGATACTGAAGCTTTCTTT